This T cell receptor (beta chain) appears in the sequencing data of a study of blood T cell repertoires in COVID-19. Background on the study: T cells, B-cell-depleted T cells, or PBMCs supplied cDNA or gDNA.

Method: immunoSEQ multiplex PCR; TCRdb's copy keeps in-frame clones and lacks some. The sample holds about 140,000 clones, about three quarters seen once. The germline V gene encodes CDR1 SGHRS and CDR2 YFSETQ. This CDR3 is built from 14 residues. The V gene lost 0 bases and the J gene lost 6 bases, with 12 bases spanning the gap. Sequences were obtained from PBMCs or T cells enriched from blood (not recorded which). The gene calls are TRBV5-1 and TRBJ1-1; the D is unclear. The receptor was derived from a woman aged 50 to 60 who had recovered from COVID-19. The CDR3 loop is CASSLGQEVAEAFF. CDR3 sequence (DNA): TGCGCCAGCAGCTTGGGGCAGGAAGTGGCTGAAGCTTTCTTT.